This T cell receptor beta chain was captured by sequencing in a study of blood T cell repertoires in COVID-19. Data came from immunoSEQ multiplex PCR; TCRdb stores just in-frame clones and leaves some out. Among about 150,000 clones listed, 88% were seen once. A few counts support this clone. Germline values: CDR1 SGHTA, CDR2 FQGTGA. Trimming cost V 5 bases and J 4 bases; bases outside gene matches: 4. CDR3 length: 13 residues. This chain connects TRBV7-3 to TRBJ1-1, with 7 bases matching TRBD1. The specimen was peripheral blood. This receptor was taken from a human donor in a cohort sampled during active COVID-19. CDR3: CASSATGTTEAFF. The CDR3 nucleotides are TGTGCCAGCAGCGCGACAGGGACCACTGAAGCTTTCTTT.